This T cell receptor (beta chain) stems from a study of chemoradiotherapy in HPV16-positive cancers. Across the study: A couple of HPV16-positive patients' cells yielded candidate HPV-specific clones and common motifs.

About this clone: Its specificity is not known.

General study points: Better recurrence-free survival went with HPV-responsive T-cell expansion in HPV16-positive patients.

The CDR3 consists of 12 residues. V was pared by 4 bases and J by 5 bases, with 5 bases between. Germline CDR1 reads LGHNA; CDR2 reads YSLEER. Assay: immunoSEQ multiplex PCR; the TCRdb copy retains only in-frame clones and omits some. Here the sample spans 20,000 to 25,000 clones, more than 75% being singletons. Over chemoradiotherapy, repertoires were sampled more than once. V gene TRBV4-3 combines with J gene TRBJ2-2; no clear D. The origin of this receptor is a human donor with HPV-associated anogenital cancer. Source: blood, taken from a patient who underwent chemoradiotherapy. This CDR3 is CASSRRTGELFF. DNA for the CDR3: TGCGCCAGCAGCCGGAGAACCGGGGAGCTGTTTTTT.